This T cell receptor (beta chain) was obtained from a study of graft-versus-host responses after intestinal transplantation. Whole-study context: Every recipient had anti-thymocyte globulin induction and two to four years of tacrolimus plus steroids. Regarding the study as a whole: Subjects displaying graft-donor T cell macrochimerism possessed elevated graft-versus-host to host-versus-graft clonal ratios inside allografts. The authors found GvH clones in recipient marrow, some appearing first in ileum or blood.

Regarding this clone: Its specificity is not known.

Clones were read by immunoSEQ multiplex PCR, and TCRdb kept only the in-frame ones, dropping some. The sample consists of fewer than 70,000 clones, over 85% of them appearing once. Trimming removed 7 bases at V and 0 bases at J, with 7 bases between. The germline gives CDR1 MDHEN, CDR2 SYDVKM. The CDR3 runs 12 residues. This sequence joins TRBV28 and TRBJ2-7, with a weak D call TRBD2 (5 bases). The specimen comprised bone marrow, sampled 734 days after intestinal transplantation. The clonotype comes from a human patient who received an intestinal transplant, so some T cells may come from the graft donor. The DNA for the CDR3 is TGTGCCAGCACCCGGGGCTCCTACGAGCAGTACTTC. It encodes CASTRGSYEQYF. Supplemented by reference TRBV28 and TRBJ2-7, the full variable domain reads DVKVTQSSRYLVKRTGEKVFLECVQDMDHENMFWYRQDPGLGLRLIYFSYDVKMKEKGDIPEGYSVSREKKERFSLILESASTNQTSMYLCASTRGSYEQYFGPGTRLTVT.